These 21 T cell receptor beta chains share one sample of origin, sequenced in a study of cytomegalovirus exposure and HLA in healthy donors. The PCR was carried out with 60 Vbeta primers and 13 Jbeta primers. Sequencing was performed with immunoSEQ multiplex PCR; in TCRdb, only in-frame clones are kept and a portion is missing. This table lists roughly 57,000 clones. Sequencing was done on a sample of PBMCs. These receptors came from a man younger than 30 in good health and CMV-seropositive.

The CDR3 nucleotides read TGTGCCAGCAGCCCCCAGGGGGCGCGGCACACCATATATTTT. Its protein product is CASSPQGARHTIYF. The genes are TRBV28 and TRBJ1-3; TRBD1 matches 8 bases. V shed 6 bases and J 8 bases; nucleotides not matched to a gene: 9. The CDR3 sequence is 14 residues long. Germline V gene lookup returns CDR1 MDHEN and CDR2 SYDVKM.

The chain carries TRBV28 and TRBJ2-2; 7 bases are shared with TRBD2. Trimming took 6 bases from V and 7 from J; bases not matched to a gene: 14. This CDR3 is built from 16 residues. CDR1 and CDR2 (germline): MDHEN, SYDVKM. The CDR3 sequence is CASRSLGGDRHGELFF. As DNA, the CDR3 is TGTGCCAGCAGGTCCTTGGGGGGGGACCGTCACGGGGAGCTGTTTTTT.

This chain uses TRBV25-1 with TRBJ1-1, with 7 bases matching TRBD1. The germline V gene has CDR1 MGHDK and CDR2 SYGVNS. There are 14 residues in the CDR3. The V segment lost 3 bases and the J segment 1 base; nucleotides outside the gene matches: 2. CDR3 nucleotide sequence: TGTGCCAGCAGTGAGGACAGGAGGAACACTGAAGCTTTCTTT. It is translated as CASSEDRRNTEAFF. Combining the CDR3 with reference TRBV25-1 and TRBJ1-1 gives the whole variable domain EADIYQTPRYLVIGTGKKITLECSQTMGHDKMYWYQQDPGMELHLIHYSYGVNSTEKGDLSSESTVSRIRTEHFPLTLESARPSHTSQYLCASSEDRRNTEAFFGQGTRLTVV.

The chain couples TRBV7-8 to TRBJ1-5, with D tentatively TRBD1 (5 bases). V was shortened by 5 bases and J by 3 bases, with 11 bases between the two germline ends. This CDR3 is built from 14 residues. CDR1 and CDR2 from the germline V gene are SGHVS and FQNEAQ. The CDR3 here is CASSTRENNQPQHF. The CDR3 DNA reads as TGTGCCAGCAGCACCAGGGAAAACAATCAGCCCCAGCATTTT.

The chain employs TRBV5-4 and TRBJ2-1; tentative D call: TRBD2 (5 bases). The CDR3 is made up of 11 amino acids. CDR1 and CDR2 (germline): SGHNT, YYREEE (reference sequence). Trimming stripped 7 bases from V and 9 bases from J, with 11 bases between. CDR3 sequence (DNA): TGTGCCAGCGCGGGTCCCGGTGAGCAGTTCTTC. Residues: CASAGPGEQFF.

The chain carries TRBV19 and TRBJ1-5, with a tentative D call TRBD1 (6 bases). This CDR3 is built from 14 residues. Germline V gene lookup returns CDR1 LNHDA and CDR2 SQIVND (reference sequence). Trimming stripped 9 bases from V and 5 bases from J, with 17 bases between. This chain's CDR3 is CASKGGGGHQPQHF. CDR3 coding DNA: TGTGCCAGCAAAGGGGGGGGCGGCCATCAGCCCCAGCATTTT.

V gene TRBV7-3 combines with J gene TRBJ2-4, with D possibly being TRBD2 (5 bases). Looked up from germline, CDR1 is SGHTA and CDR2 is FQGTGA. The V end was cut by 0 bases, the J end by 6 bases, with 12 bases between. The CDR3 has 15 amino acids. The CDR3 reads CASSLTGSMGNIQYF. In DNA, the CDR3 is TGTGCCAGCAGCTTAACAGGGAGTATGGGAAACATTCAGTACTTC.

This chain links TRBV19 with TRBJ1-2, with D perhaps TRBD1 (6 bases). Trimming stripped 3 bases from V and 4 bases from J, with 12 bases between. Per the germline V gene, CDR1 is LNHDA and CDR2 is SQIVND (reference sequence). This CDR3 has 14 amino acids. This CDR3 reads CASSIDRQFYGYTF. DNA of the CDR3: TGTGCCAGTAGTATTGACAGGCAATTCTATGGCTACACCTTC. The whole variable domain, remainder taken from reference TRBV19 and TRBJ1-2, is DGGITQSPKYLFRKEGQNVTLSCEQNLNHDAMYWYRQDPGQGLRLIYYSQIVNDFQKGDIAEGYSVSREKKESFPLTVTSAQKNPTAFYLCASSIDRQFYGYTFGSGTRLTVV.

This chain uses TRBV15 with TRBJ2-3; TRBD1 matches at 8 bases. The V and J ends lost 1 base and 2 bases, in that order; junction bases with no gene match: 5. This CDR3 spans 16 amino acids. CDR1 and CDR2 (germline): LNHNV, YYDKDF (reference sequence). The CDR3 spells CATSRAGTGITDTQYF. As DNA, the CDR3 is TGTGCCACCAGCAGAGCCGGGACAGGCATCACAGATACGCAGTATTTT.

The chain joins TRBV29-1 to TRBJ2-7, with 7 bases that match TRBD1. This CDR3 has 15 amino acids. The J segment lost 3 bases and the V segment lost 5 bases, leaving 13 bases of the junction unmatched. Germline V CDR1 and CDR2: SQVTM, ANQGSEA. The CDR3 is CSVSTAGTVNYEQYF. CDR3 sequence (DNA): TGCAGCGTTTCGACTGCCGGGACAGTTAACTACGAGCAGTACTTC.

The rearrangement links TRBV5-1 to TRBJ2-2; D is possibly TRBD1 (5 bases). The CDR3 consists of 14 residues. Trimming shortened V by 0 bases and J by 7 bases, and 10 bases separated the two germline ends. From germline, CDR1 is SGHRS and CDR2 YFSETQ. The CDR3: CASSLAGQGGELFF. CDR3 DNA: TGCGCCAGCAGCTTGGCCGGGCAGGGCGGGGAGCTGTTTTTT.

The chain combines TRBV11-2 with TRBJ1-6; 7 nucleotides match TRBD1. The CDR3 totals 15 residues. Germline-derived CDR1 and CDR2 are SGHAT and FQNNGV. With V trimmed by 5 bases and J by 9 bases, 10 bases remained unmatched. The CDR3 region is CASSQLVRGSSPLHF. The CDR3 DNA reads TGTGCCAGCAGCCAGCTGGTCAGGGGGAGTTCACCCCTCCACTTT.

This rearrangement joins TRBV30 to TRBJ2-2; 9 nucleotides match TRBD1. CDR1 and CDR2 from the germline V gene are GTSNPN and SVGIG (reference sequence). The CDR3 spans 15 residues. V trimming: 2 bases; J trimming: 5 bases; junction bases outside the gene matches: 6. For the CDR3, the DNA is TGTGCCTGGAGTCACAGGGGGCAAACGACCGGGGAGCTGTTTTTT. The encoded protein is CAWSHRGQTTGELFF.

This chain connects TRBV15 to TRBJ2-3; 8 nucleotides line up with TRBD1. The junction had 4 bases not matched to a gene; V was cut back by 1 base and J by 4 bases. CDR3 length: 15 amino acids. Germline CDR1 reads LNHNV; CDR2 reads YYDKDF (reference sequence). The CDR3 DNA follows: TGTGCCACCAGCAGAGCCTCACAGGGGGCAGATACGCAGTATTTT. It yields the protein CATSRASQGADTQYF.

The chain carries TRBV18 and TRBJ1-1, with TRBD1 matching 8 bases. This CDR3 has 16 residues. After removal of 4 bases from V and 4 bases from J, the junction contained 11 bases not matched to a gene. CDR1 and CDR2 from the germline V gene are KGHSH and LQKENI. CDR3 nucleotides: TGTGCCAGCTCACTCTCGAGCCAGGGGGCGGGCACTGAAGCTTTCTTT. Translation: CASSLSSQGAGTEAFF.

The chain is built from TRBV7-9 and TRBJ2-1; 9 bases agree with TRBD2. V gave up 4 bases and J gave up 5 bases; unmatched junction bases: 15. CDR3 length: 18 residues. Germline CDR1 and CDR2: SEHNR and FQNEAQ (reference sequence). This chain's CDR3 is CASSSPQGREGPHNEQFF. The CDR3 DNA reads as TGTGCCAGCAGCTCCCCCCAGGGGCGGGAGGGCCCTCACAATGAGCAGTTCTTC.

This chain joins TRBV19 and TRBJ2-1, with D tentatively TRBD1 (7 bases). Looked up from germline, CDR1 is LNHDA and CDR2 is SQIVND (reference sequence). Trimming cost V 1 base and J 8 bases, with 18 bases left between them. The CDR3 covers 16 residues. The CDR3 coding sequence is TGTGCCAGTAGTATAGCCCTCCAGGGGGGTGGGGATGAGCAGTTCTTC. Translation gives CASSIALQGGGDEQFF.

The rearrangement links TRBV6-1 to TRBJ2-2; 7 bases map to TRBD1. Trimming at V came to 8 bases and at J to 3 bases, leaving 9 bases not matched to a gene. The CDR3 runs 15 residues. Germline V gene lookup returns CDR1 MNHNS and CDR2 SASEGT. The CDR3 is CASVGQLRDTGELFF. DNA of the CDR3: TGTGCCAGCGTGGGACAGCTTCGGGACACCGGGGAGCTGTTTTTT.

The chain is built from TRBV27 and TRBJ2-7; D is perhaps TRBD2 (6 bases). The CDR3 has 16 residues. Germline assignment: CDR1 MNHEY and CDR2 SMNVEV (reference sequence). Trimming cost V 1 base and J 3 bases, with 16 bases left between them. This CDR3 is CASSLYGGAEGYEQYF. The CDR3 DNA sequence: TGTGCCAGCAGTTTATACGGCGGGGCAGAGGGCTACGAGCAGTACTTC.

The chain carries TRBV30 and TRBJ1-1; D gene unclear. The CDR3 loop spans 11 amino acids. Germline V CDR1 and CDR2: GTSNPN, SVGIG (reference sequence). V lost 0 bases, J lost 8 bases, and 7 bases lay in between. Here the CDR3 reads CAWSVQSEAFF. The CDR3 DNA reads TGTGCCTGGAGTGTACAATCAGAAGCTTTCTTT.

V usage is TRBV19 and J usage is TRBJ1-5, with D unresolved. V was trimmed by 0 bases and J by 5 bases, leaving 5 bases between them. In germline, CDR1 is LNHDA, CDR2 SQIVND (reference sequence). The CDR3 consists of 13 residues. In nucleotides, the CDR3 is TGTGCCAGTAGTATAGATAGAGATCAGCCCCAGCATTTT. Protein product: CASSIDRDQPQHF. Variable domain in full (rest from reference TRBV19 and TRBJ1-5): DGGITQSPKYLFRKEGQNVTLSCEQNLNHDAMYWYRQDPGQGLRLIYYSQIVNDFQKGDIAEGYSVSREKKESFPLTVTSAQKNPTAFYLCASSIDRDQPQHFGDGTRLSIL.